This TCR beta chain is from a study of T cell repertoires in cytomegalovirus infection. This clonotype was picked up many times. TCRdb itself ran the reads through MiXCR, one entry per CDR3 protein. The sample yields a few hundred thousand distinct CDR3 sequences, 17% seen once. The specimen sequenced was PBMCs. The sequence was obtained from a human donor in good health (CMV status not recorded). Some clones in this sample may be carry-over from other donors' samples.

The CDR3 reads CASTIGSGGETQYF. The DNA for the CDR3 is TGTGCCAGCACTATTGGTTCAGGGGGGGAGACCCAGTACTTC. V usage is TRBV7-6 and J usage is TRBJ2-5; D might be TRBD1 (7 bases). V was clipped by 7 bases and J by 5 bases, with 17 bases between them. CDR3 size: 14 residues. Germline assignment: CDR1 SGHVS and CDR2 FNYEAQ.